One and the same sample provided the 32 T cell receptor beta chains below, sequenced in a study of Graves' ophthalmopathy and Graves' hyperthyroidism. Researchers took RNA transcripts and amplified TCR beta CDR3 regions from them. The first round was an RT-PCR with HTBI primers, and the second round was a multiplex PCR. TCRdb redid the calling of the multiplex PCR reads with MiXCR, one entry per CDR3 protein. The sample yields 500,000 to 700,000 distinct CDR3 sequences, roughly 20% seen once. Specimen: peripheral blood. The receptors come from a woman under 30 with stable Graves' hyperthyroidism. Some clones in this sample may be carry-over from other donors' samples.

The V gene is TRBV6-1, the J gene TRBJ2-7; maybe TRBD1 (6 bases). Germline V gene sequence: CDR1 MNHNS, CDR2 SASEGT. Deletions cut 6 bases from V and 5 bases from J, with 14 bases between. The CDR3 loop spans 13 amino acids. DNA of the CDR3: TGTGCCAGCAGAGAGACAGGTCAGGACGAGCAGTACTTC. It specifies CASRETGQDEQYF.

This clonotype was counted at least ten times. The V and J genes are TRBV14 and TRBJ1-6; D remains ambiguous. The CDR3 is 14 amino acids. The germline V gene has CDR1 SGHDN and CDR2 FVKESK. V gave up 1 base and J gave up 8 bases, with 9 bases separating them. This CDR3 is CASSQVGSYSPLHF. The CDR3 nucleotides are TGTGCCAGCAGCCAAGTAGGCAGCTATTCACCCCTCCACTTT.

This clonotype was detected a few times. The chain couples TRBV10-2 to TRBJ1-1; the D is unclear. With 3 bases removed from V and 11 bases from J, the gap between germline ends came to 13 bases. In germline, CDR1 is WSHSY, CDR2 SAAADI. This CDR3 is built from 12 residues. The chain's CDR3 is CASSDVPGEAFF. CDR3 nucleotide sequence: TGCGCCAGCAGTGATGTACCTGGGGAGGCTTTCTTT.

The table lists this clonotype with a few counts. J is TRBJ1-5 and V is TRBV4-3; no clear D gene. Germline values: CDR1 LGHNA, CDR2 YSLEER. The V end lost 0 bases, the J end lost 6 bases, and 6 bases lay between the germline ends. This CDR3 has 13 residues. This CDR3 reads CASSQDESQPQHF. The CDR3 region has the DNA TGCGCCAGCAGCCAAGATGAGTCTCAGCCCCAGCATTTT.

In the case of this clonotype: A read error may be the cause here, since a much bigger clone is one base away. V and J are TRBV12-3 or TRBV12-4 and TRBJ1-3, with no clear D. The CDR3 runs 15 residues. The CDR3 region is CTSSFMASTGNTIYF. The CDR3, as DNA: TGTACCAGCAGTTTTATGGCTTCTACTGGAAACACCATATATTTT.

The rearrangement uses TRBV20-1 and TRBJ2-7; 8 bases agree with TRBD1. Germline V gives CDR1 DFQATT, CDR2 SNEGSKA (reference sequence). This CDR3 has 15 amino acids. V lost 4 bases and J lost 4; bases outside the gene matches: 12. Written as DNA, the CDR3 is TGCAGTGCTACGCCCCGGACAGGGTGGGATTACGAGCAGTACTTC. This translates into CSATPRTGWDYEQYF.

This clonotype was counted a few times. This CDR3 reads CASSQPGRSPPYGYTF. The DNA of the CDR3 is TGCGCCAGCAGCCAACCGGGACGGAGCCCCCCGTATGGCTACACCTTC. The chain recombines TRBV4-1 with TRBJ1-2, with D perhaps TRBD1 (5 bases). The CDR3 is made up of 16 amino acids. Germline lookup yields CDR1 MGHRA and CDR2 YSYEKL. V was shortened by 2 bases and J by 5 bases, with 18 bases between the two germline ends.

This clonotype occurred many times. This rearrangement joins TRBV6-1 to TRBJ2-7; D is uncertain. Looked up from germline, CDR1 is MNHNS and CDR2 is SASEGT. The CDR3 has 14 residues. V lost 6 bases to trimming and J lost 3 bases, with 15 bases between them. CDR3 DNA sequence: TGTGCCAGCAGGCCCCATGAAGCCAACTACGAGCAGTACTTC. Residues: CASRPHEANYEQYF.

This clonotype was seen many times. The chain combines TRBV12-3 or TRBV12-4 with TRBJ2-7; no clear D gene. The CDR3 has 14 residues. Trimming took 2 bases from V and 3 from J, leaving 11 bases between them. CDR3 nucleotides: TGTGCCAGCAGTTTAAGCCCACATAGCTACGAGCAGTACTTC. Translation: CASSLSPHSYEQYF.

V gene TRBV27 combines with J gene TRBJ2-5; D ambiguous. Trimming left V 3 bases short and J 4 bases short, with 9 bases between. CDR1 and CDR2 (germline): MNHEY, SMNVEV (reference sequence). The CDR3 contains 13 residues. CDR3 nucleotide sequence: TGTGCCAGCAGTTTCGGACGGGTAGAGACCCAGTACTTC. This encodes CASSFGRVETQYF.

This clonotype has at least ten counts. The chain joins TRBV28 to TRBJ1-1; D gene ambiguous. This CDR3 is 12 amino acids long. V shed 8 bases and J shed 3 bases, with 10 bases lying between them. The germline V gene encodes CDR1 MDHEN and CDR2 SYDVKM. The CDR3 sequence: CASGRWDTEAFF. In DNA form, the CDR3 reads TGTGCCAGCGGGAGGTGGGACACTGAAGCTTTCTTT. Supplemented by reference TRBV28 and TRBJ1-1, the full variable domain reads DVKVTQSSRYLVKRTGEKVFLECVQDMDHENMFWYRQDPGLGLRLIYFSYDVKMKEKGDIPEGYSVSREKKERFSLILESASTNQTSMYLCASGRWDTEAFFGQGTRLTVV.

This chain uses TRBV28 with TRBJ1-2, with D maybe TRBD1 (6 bases). This CDR3 spans 13 amino acids. V was cut by 6 bases and J by 8 bases, with 16 bases left in between. CDR1 and CDR2 from the germline V gene are MDHEN and SYDVKM. In DNA form, the CDR3 reads TGTGCCAGCAGACACAGGGAGAACTGGGGCTACACCTTC. Amino acid sequence: CASRHRENWGYTF.

This clonotype was picked up many times. J is TRBJ1-1 and V is TRBV12-3 or TRBV12-4, with TRBD1 as a possible D gene (5 bases). The CDR3 is 10 amino acids. V lost 5 bases, J lost 12 bases, and 10 bases lay in between. The CDR3 bases are TGTGCCAGCAGTCGGGACGGGCCTTTCTTT. Amino acids: CASSRDGPFF.

This clonotype was seen a handful of times. The chain carries TRBV12-3 or TRBV12-4 and TRBJ1-2; D is undetermined. The CDR3 runs to 15 residues. The V end lost 3 bases, the J end lost 6 bases, and 17 bases lay between the germline ends. The CDR3 protein is CASSFGSARQDGYTF. CDR3 DNA: TGTGCCAGCAGTTTTGGGTCGGCTAGGCAGGATGGCTACACCTTC.

This clonotype was seen ten or more times. CDR3 DNA: TGTGCCAGCAGTGTCCGGGACGGATACACCGGGGAGCTGTTTTTT. It encodes CASSVRDGYTGELFF. The V gene is TRBV6-1, the J gene TRBJ2-2; D tentatively reads TRBD1 or TRBD2 (5 bases each). The CDR3 loop spans 15 amino acids. The V end was cut by 4 bases, the J end by 3 bases, with 12 bases between. Germline V CDR1 and CDR2: MNHNS, SASEGT.

The sample holds many counts of this clonotype. The rearrangement links TRBV6-5 to TRBJ1-2; the match to TRBD1 covers 7 bases. Per germline, CDR1 MNHEY and CDR2 SVGAGI. The ends lost 5 bases at V and 8 bases at J; junction bases unmatched: 2. This CDR3 has 11 amino acids. CDR3 amino acids: CASSMGQGYTF. The CDR3 coding sequence is TGTGCCAGCAGTATGGGACAGGGCTACACCTTC.

This clonotype showed up many times. The chain combines TRBV29-1 with TRBJ2-2; tentative D call: TRBD2 (7 bases). The ends were cut back, 4 bases at V and 5 bases at J, with 14 bases in the middle. The CDR3 loop spans 14 amino acids. The germline V gene has CDR1 SQVTM and CDR2 ANQGSEA. The CDR3, as DNA: TGCAGCGTTGTTGGGGGAGGGGGAACCGGGGAGCTGTTTTTT. Encoded protein: CSVVGGGGTGELFF.

This chain links TRBV7-2 with TRBJ2-7, with unresolved D. CDR3 size: 12 residues. From germline, CDR1 is SGHTA and CDR2 FQGNSA. Trimming stripped 4 bases from V and 3 bases from J, with 7 bases between. DNA for the CDR3: TGTGCCAGCAGCTACAAGAACTACGAGCAGTACTTC. Encoded protein: CASSYKNYEQYF.

This clonotype was recorded at least ten times. This chain uses TRBV7-8 with TRBJ2-7, with a possible D match to TRBD2 (5 bases). V gave up 5 bases and J gave up 7 bases, with 21 bases separating them. Germline V gene lookup returns CDR1 SGHVS and CDR2 FQNEAQ. This CDR3 has 15 residues. The CDR3: CASSPYLDSMGEQYF. CDR3 nucleotide sequence: TGTGCCAGCAGCCCCTACCTGGACTCAATGGGGGAGCAGTACTTC.

This clonotype has more than one count but fewer than ten. The V call is TRBV7-8, the J call TRBJ2-7; D not certain. The V gene's germline CDR1 is SGHVS and CDR2 FQNEAQ. The CDR3 spans 14 residues. V was shortened by 5 bases and J by 5 bases, with 16 bases between the two germline ends. The CDR3 DNA is TGTGCCAGCAGCCTCACCGTTAGTTGGCACGAGCAGTACTTC. It yields the protein CASSLTVSWHEQYF.

The table lists this clonotype with a few counts. V and J are TRBV20-1 and TRBJ2-5; 9 bases align to TRBD2. V was clipped by 3 bases and J by 3 bases; unmatched bases: 11. This CDR3 is built from 16 residues. In germline, CDR1 is DFQATT, CDR2 SNEGSKA (reference sequence). Here the CDR3 DNA reads TGCAGTGCTAGCCGCACGGCTAGCGGGACTAAAGAGACCCAGTACTTC. Translation gives CSASRTASGTKETQYF.

This clonotype occurred a few times. This chain joins TRBV28 and TRBJ2-7, with D possibly being TRBD2 (6 bases). The CDR3 runs 14 residues. Per the germline V gene, CDR1 is MDHEN and CDR2 is SYDVKM. V dropped 5 bases and J dropped 9 bases, with 20 bases sitting between them. The CDR3 loop is CASSPRGRRDGQYF. CDR3 coding DNA: TGTGCCAGCAGTCCAAGAGGGAGGAGAGACGGGCAGTACTTC.

Comments on this clonotype: This sequence may be a read error, since a much larger clone differs from it by one base. This chain joins TRBV12-3 or TRBV12-4 and TRBJ2-5; D is ambiguous. The ends were cut back, 11 bases at V and 5 bases at J, with 21 bases in the middle. This CDR3 is built from 14 residues. The DNA of the CDR3 is TGTGCCTGCACCCTCCGGCTTAGCTCGGAGACCCAGTACTTC. It encodes CACTLRLSSETQYF.

As regards this clonotype: A much larger clone differs by one base, so this may be a read error. The rearrangement joins TRBV9 to TRBJ2-5; D might be TRBD1 (6 bases). CDR1 is SGDLS and CDR2 is YYNGEE in the germline V gene. This CDR3 is built from 14 residues. CDR3 region: CASSERTDQEAQYF. CDR3 bases: TGTGCCAGCAGCGAGCGGACAGACCAAGAGGCCCAGTACTTC.

This clonotype was found a few times. V and J are TRBV28 and TRBJ2-4, with 16 bases fitting TRBD2. CDR1 is MDHEN, CDR2 SYDVKM, per germline. This CDR3 spans 16 amino acids. The CDR3 coding sequence is TGTGCAAAACCTAAACCGGGACTAGCGGGAGGGGAAGTTAAGTACTTC. Encoded protein: CAKPKPGLAGGEVKYF.

This chain uses TRBV14 with TRBJ1-5; no firm D call. The V end lost 0 bases, the J end lost 6 bases, and 6 bases lay between the germline ends. CDR3 length: 13 residues. Looked up from germline, CDR1 is SGHDN and CDR2 is FVKESK. The CDR3 region is CASSQDGIQPQHF. In DNA, the CDR3 is TGTGCCAGCAGCCAAGATGGGATTCAGCCCCAGCATTTT.

The chain uses TRBV7-9 and TRBJ1-1; D gene unclear. The germline CDR1 and CDR2 sequences are SEHNR and FQNEAQ (reference sequence). The CDR3 spans 12 residues. The germline V and J ends were trimmed by 11 bases and 7 bases, with 17 bases remaining between them. The CDR3 sequence is CALKPTRNEAFF. CDR3 nucleotides: TGTGCCCTGAAACCCACCCGGAATGAAGCTTTCTTT.

The chain carries TRBV30 and TRBJ2-4, with D tentatively TRBD2 (6 bases). The length of the CDR3 is 14 residues. Per germline, CDR1 GTSNPN and CDR2 SVGIG (reference sequence). Between the trimmed V and J ends, which lost 0 bases and 0 bases, there was a span of 6 bases. CDR3 nucleotide sequence: TGTGCCTGGAGTGTGGGACTAGCCAAAAACATTCAGTACTTC. This gives the protein CAWSVGLAKNIQYF.

There are many counts of this clonotype. V and J are TRBV6-2 or TRBV6-3 and TRBJ1-6; maybe TRBD1 (5 bases). V lost 7 bases to trimming and J lost 0 bases, with 13 bases between them. The length of the CDR3 is 16 residues. Germline-derived CDR1 and CDR2 are MNHEY and SVGEGT. CDR3 sequence reads: CASTSHRSSYNSPLHF. The CDR3 bases are TGTGCCAGCACTTCACACAGGAGCTCCTATAATTCACCCCTCCACTTT.

The chain employs TRBV11-1 and TRBJ2-7; 7 nucleotides match TRBD1. This CDR3 comprises 17 residues. The germline V gene encodes CDR1 SGHAT and CDR2 FQDESV (reference sequence). V was clipped by 5 bases and J by 2 bases; unmatched bases: 15. The CDR3, as DNA: TGTGCCAGCAGCAGGGGGTGGGGACGGGGACAGACCTACGAGCAGTACTTC. It translates to CASSRGWGRGQTYEQYF.

The V gene is TRBV6-2 or TRBV6-3, the J gene TRBJ1-2, with TRBD1 matching over 8 bases. Germline values: CDR1 MNHEY, CDR2 SVGEGT. The trim removed 0 bases at V and 8 bases at J, leaving 8 bases unmatched. This CDR3 spans 15 amino acids. Here the CDR3 DNA reads TGTGCCAGCAGTTACTCTTCGGACAGGGTATACGGCTACACCTTC. Its protein product is CASSYSSDRVYGYTF.

This clonotype appeared many times. This chain connects TRBV12-3 or TRBV12-4 to TRBJ1-2; 9 nucleotides align to TRBD1. V gave up 1 base and J gave up 5 bases; unmatched junction bases: 8. The CDR3 loop spans 16 amino acids. The DNA of the CDR3 is TGTGCCAGCAGTTTAGGACTACCGGGACAGGGATATGGCTACACCTTC. Amino acids: CASSLGLPGQGYGYTF.